The clone carrying this TCR beta chain was detected a few times. The antigen is unknown. The CDR3 totals 14 residues. The entry originates in a study of cytomegalovirus exposure and HLA in healthy donors. 60 Vbeta and 13 Jbeta primers were used in PCR. The assay was immunoSEQ multiplex PCR, and TCRdb's table has in-frame clones only and misses some. This sample carries about 170,000 clones, 80% to 90% of them seen once, and the ten largest clones take 1.5% to 2%. Findings of the study overall: Per a later analysis, 18,000 or so TCR beta sequences showed association with HLA alleles at 0.05 false discovery rate. About 87% or about 30% of the time was how often most TCR beta V segments were productive, according to an earlier analysis.

The sequence was obtained from a woman under 30 in good health and CMV-seronegative. Input material: PBMCs. The chain recombines TRBV21-1 with TRBJ2-7; the table assigns TRBD2, which was not confirmed against the DNA. TRBV21-1 is deemed a pseudogene. CDR3 protein: CASSRLPDSYEQYF. CDR3 DNA: TGTGCCAGCAGCAGACTCCCGGACTCCTACGAGCAGTACTTC.